These 5 T cell receptor beta chains share one sample of origin, sequenced in a study of T cells expressing NK-cell markers. TCRdb re-called the 5' RACE reads; one entry per CDR3 protein, DNA not given. Recorded for this sample: about 160,000 distinct CDR3 sequences. What was sequenced was blood T cells: a sorted CD56 or NKG2C T cell subset, CD4+ or CD8+ T cells, or bulk PBMC T cells (not recorded which). The receptors originated from a woman aged 18-69 years in good health.

The chain recombines TRBV20-1 with TRBJ2-7; checking the TCRdb D call of TRBD1 is not possible without DNA. In germline, CDR1 is DFQATT, CDR2 SNEGSKA (reference sequence). The CDR3 has 16 amino acids. CDR3 in amino acids: CSARDYGGTGRYEQYF.

This rearrangement joins TRBV12-3 or TRBV12-4 to TRBJ2-7. There are 14 residues in the CDR3. CDR3 residues: CASSPEWGSYEQYF.

The CDR3 reads CASSEKDWGVGSPLHF. This chain joins TRBV2 and TRBJ1-6; TCRdb's D call of TRBD1 is untestable without DNA. CDR1 and CDR2 from the germline V gene are SNHLY and FYNNEI. This CDR3 has 16 residues.

The J gene is TRBJ1-6, the V gene TRBV7-9; TCRdb's D call of TRBD1 is untestable without DNA. This CDR3 comprises 16 residues. The germline V gene encodes CDR1 SEHNR and CDR2 FQNEAQ (reference sequence). CDR3 region: CASSLGMGDDNSPLHF.

This CDR3 is CASSPRTGSDEALFF. V usage is TRBV7-6 and J usage is TRBJ1-4; without DNA, the TCRdb call of TRBD1 cannot be checked. Germline V gene lookup returns CDR1 SGHVS and CDR2 FNYEAQ. The CDR3 is 15 amino acids.